This entry lists 24 T cell receptor beta chains sequenced from one sample in a study of siplizumab effects on memory and regulatory T cells. This table comes from immunoSEQ multiplex PCR, and its TCRdb copy is limited to in-frame clones, with some not included. Here the sample spans about 100,000 clones, about 95% being singletons. Sequencing used non-Treg CD4+ T cells sorted from blood. These receptors all come from a human donor in good health.

This chain links TRBV28 with TRBJ2-3; the match to TRBD2 covers 7 bases. The germline CDR1 and CDR2 sequences are MDHEN and SYDVKM. The trim removed 10 bases at V and 7 bases at J, leaving 14 bases unmatched. The CDR3 is 14 amino acids. The CDR3 DNA sequence: TGTGCCACAACCGAAGCGGGATCTTTAAATACGCAGTATTTT. This codes for CATTEAGSLNTQYF.

The chain uses TRBV5-1 and TRBJ2-2; 8 nucleotides agree with TRBD2. The CDR3 contains 15 residues. Germline V lookup: CDR1 SGHRS, CDR2 YFSETQ. Trimming at V came to 0 bases and at J to 7 bases, leaving 5 bases not matched to a gene. The CDR3 region is CASSLDREGSGELFF. CDR3 nucleotides: TGCGCCAGCAGCTTGGACCGGGAGGGAAGCGGGGAGCTGTTTTTT.

This chain connects TRBV7-2 to TRBJ1-5; D uncertain. This CDR3 spans 13 amino acids. Germline V gives CDR1 SGHTA, CDR2 FQGNSA. Trimming cost V 1 base and J 7 bases, with 8 bases left between them. The CDR3 nucleotides are TGTGCCAGCAGCTTAGAGGTAGAACAGCCCCAGCATTTT. It is translated as CASSLEVEQPQHF.

This sequence joins TRBV7-9 and TRBJ2-7; maybe TRBD2 (5 bases). The CDR3 covers 13 residues. Germline V gives CDR1 SEHNR, CDR2 FQNEAQ (reference sequence). V was clipped by 5 bases and J by 7 bases, with 15 bases between them. In nucleotides, the CDR3 is TGTGCCAGCAGCAACGCGGGTGAGGGTGAGCAGTACTTC. Protein: CASSNAGEGEQYF.

The chain has TRBV30 and TRBJ2-1; TRBD2 aligns across 12 bases. The CDR3 has 12 residues. The germline V gene has CDR1 GTSNPN and CDR2 SVGIG (reference sequence). V lost 2 bases to trimming and J lost 15 bases; unmatched junction nucleotides: 5. The CDR3 region has the DNA TGTGCCTGGAGTCCGACTAGCGGGAGTTTGTTCTTC. It specifies CAWSPTSGSLFF.

The chain is built from TRBV5-1 and TRBJ2-6, with 7 bases fitting TRBD1. V trimming: 1 base; J trimming: 1 base; junction bases outside the gene matches: 8. The CDR3 spans 18 residues. Germline CDR1 SGHRS, CDR2 YFSETQ. Here the CDR3 reads CASSLTGTENSGANVLTF. In DNA form, the CDR3 reads TGCGCCAGCAGCTTGACCGGGACAGAAAATTCTGGGGCCAACGTCCTGACTTTC.

The V and J genes are TRBV19 and TRBJ1-1, with 10 bases lining up with TRBD1. Germline CDR1 and CDR2: LNHDA and SQIVND (reference sequence). V lost 7 bases, J lost 5 bases, and 7 bases stayed unmatched. The CDR3 has 14 residues. CDR3 in amino acids: CASTLDRGNTEAFF. The CDR3 DNA sequence: TGTGCCAGTACCTTGGACAGGGGGAATACTGAAGCTTTCTTT.

The count of this clone is one. The genes are TRBV5-1 and TRBJ1-4; 8 bases agree with TRBD1. CDR1 SGHRS and CDR2 YFSETQ come from the germline V gene. The CDR3 covers 14 residues. J was trimmed by 3 bases and V by 4 bases; bases with no gene match: 2. CDR3 DNA sequence: TGCGCCAGCAGCCAGGACAGGGCTAATGAAAAACTGTTTTTT. It is translated as CASSQDRANEKLFF.

The chain uses TRBV11-1 and TRBJ1-4; D not certain. Looked up from germline, CDR1 is SGHAT and CDR2 is FQDESV (reference sequence). V lost 2 bases, J lost 5 bases, and 9 bases lay in between. The CDR3 extends over 14 amino acids. This CDR3 reads CASSLTGVNEKLFF. CDR3 bases: TGTGCCAGCAGCTTAACTGGGGTGAATGAAAAACTGTTTTTT.

The chain is built from TRBV5-1 and TRBJ1-1; no reliable D call. V gave up 5 bases and J gave up 3 bases, with 11 bases separating them. The CDR3 is made up of 13 amino acids. Germline-derived CDR1 and CDR2 are SGHRS and YFSETQ. CDR3 loop: CASSGQLDTEAFF. As DNA, the CDR3 is TGCGCCAGCAGTGGCCAACTTGACACTGAAGCTTTCTTT.

This clone was seen only once. The chain combines TRBV19 with TRBJ2-4; TRBD1 is a possible D gene (5 bases). Germline V lookup: CDR1 LNHDA, CDR2 SQIVND (reference sequence). V lost 10 bases, J lost 5 bases, and 21 bases lay in between. The CDR3 length is 15 residues. For the CDR3, the DNA is TGTGCCACGTTGGGTTCGAGACAGAACGAAAACATTCAGTACTTC. Its translation: CATLGSRQNENIQYF.

The chain carries TRBV13 and TRBJ2-3, with TRBD2 matching over 13 bases. This CDR3 has 16 residues. Losses at the gene ends were 3 bases for V and 5 bases for J; bases not matched to a gene: 5. CDR1 and CDR2 (germline): PRHDT, FYEKMQ (reference sequence). The CDR3 nucleotides are TGTGCCAGCAGCTTCACTAGCGGGAGGGCCATAGATACGCAGTATTTT. The encoded protein is CASSFTSGRAIDTQYF.

The DNA for the CDR3 is TGCAGCGTGACCGTGGGGGGCGCGGACACTGAAGCTTTCTTT. It yields the protein CSVTVGGADTEAFF. The chain recombines TRBV29-1 with TRBJ1-1; TRBD1 might be the D (6 bases). CDR1 and CDR2 (germline): SQVTM, ANQGSEA. With 6 bases removed from V and 3 bases from J, the gap between germline ends came to 17 bases. This CDR3 contains 14 residues.

The genes are TRBV30 and TRBJ1-1, with D uncertain. CDR1 is GTSNPN and CDR2 is SVGIG in the germline V gene (reference sequence). The CDR3 is 12 residues long. V was pared by 0 bases and J by 8 bases, with 10 bases between. The CDR3 DNA is TGTGCCTGGAGTGTACCCTGGGCAGAAGCTTTCTTT. It specifies CAWSVPWAEAFF.

CDR3 nucleotides: TGTGCCAGCAGTTTAACCCGCACCCGGACGGAGACCCAGTACTTC. This encodes CASSLTRTRTETQYF. V usage is TRBV28 and J usage is TRBJ2-5; D gene ambiguous. Trimming took 2 bases from V and 5 from J, leaving 15 bases between them. CDR3 length equals 15 residues. Germline CDR1 MDHEN, CDR2 SYDVKM. The complete variable domain, with remaining parts taken from reference TRBV28 and TRBJ2-5, reads DVKVTQSSRYLVKRTGEKVFLECVQDMDHENMFWYRQDPGLGLRLIYFSYDVKMKEKGDIPEGYSVSREKKERFSLILESASTNQTSMYLCASSLTRTRTETQYFGPGTRLLVL.

This rearrangement joins TRBV7-2 to TRBJ2-3; D unresolved. Germline loops: CDR1 SGHTA, CDR2 FQGNSA. This CDR3 contains 12 residues. Trimming stripped 3 bases from V and 5 bases from J, with 6 bases between. The chain's CDR3 is CASSFFGDTQYF. The DNA for the CDR3 is TGTGCCAGCAGCTTCTTCGGAGATACGCAGTATTTT.

The rearrangement uses TRBV13 and TRBJ2-3, with 10 bases aligning to TRBD2. The ends lost 4 bases at V and 3 bases at J; junction bases unmatched: 4. The CDR3 extends over 15 amino acids. The germline V gene has CDR1 PRHDT and CDR2 FYEKMQ (reference sequence). In DNA, the CDR3 is TGTGCCAGCAGCTCTAGCGGGAGTGTGACAGATACGCAGTATTTT. It codes for CASSSSGSVTDTQYF.

J is TRBJ2-3 and V is TRBV19; weak D call: TRBD2 (5 bases). CDR1 LNHDA and CDR2 SQIVND come from the germline V gene (reference sequence). The ends were cut back, 2 bases at V and 6 bases at J, with 18 bases in the middle. This CDR3 has 16 amino acids. The CDR3 here is CASSISGGSAPDTQYF. The CDR3 DNA reads as TGTGCCAGTAGTATAAGCGGTGGGTCGGCACCGGATACGCAGTATTTT. Supplemented by reference TRBV19 and TRBJ2-3, the full variable domain reads DGGITQSPKYLFRKEGQNVTLSCEQNLNHDAMYWYRQDPGQGLRLIYYSQIVNDFQKGDIAEGYSVSREKKESFPLTVTSAQKNPTAFYLCASSISGGSAPDTQYFGPGTRLTVL.

The chain employs TRBV10-1 and TRBJ2-6; a possible D gene is TRBD1 (6 bases). The germline gives CDR1 WNHNN, CDR2 SYGVQD (reference sequence). Trimming left V 10 bases short and J 2 bases short, with 9 bases between. The CDR3 consists of 13 residues. The CDR3 protein is CANYRAGANVLTF. CDR3 sequence (DNA): TGCGCCAACTACAGGGCTGGGGCCAACGTCCTGACTTTC.

This CDR3 reads CASSWSPQGNSPLHF. CDR3 bases: TGTGCCAGCAGTTGGTCCCCGCAGGGTAATTCACCCCTCCACTTT. The chain joins TRBV6-1 to TRBJ1-6; maybe TRBD1 (5 bases). V was shortened by 5 bases and J by 6 bases, with 14 bases between the two germline ends. CDR3 size: 15 residues. Germline V gene lookup returns CDR1 MNHNS and CDR2 SASEGT.

The chain couples TRBV25-1 to TRBJ2-1; D call uncertain. The CDR3 length is 16 residues. V lost 2 bases and J lost 2, with 13 bases in between. Germline V gives CDR1 MGHDK, CDR2 SYGVNS. In nucleotides, the CDR3 is TGTGCCAGCAGTGAACTTGGAGTTAGTCCCTACAATGAGCAGTTCTTC. Protein product: CASSELGVSPYNEQFF.

The rearrangement links TRBV7-8 to TRBJ2-2; 15 bases are a match to TRBD2. This CDR3 contains 15 residues. V shed 4 bases, J shed 8 bases, and the junction held 2 bases outside the gene matches. Germline CDR1 and CDR2: SGHVS and FQNEAQ. Here the CDR3 reads CASSSGLAGGGELFF. The CDR3 nucleotides are TGTGCCAGCAGCTCAGGACTAGCGGGAGGGGGGGAGCTGTTTTTT.

The V gene is TRBV5-1, the J gene TRBJ2-5; no definite D call. V lost 2 bases and J 3 bases, leaving 8 bases between the germline ends. Germline V gives CDR1 SGHRS, CDR2 YFSETQ. This CDR3 has 13 amino acids. The DNA of the CDR3 is TGCGCCAGCAGCTTTGGGCCAGAAGAGACCCAGTACTTC. This encodes CASSFGPEETQYF.

Only one count was recorded for this clone. This chain uses TRBV11-1 with TRBJ2-7; D possibly corresponds to TRBD1 (7 bases). V was cut by 5 bases and J by 2 bases, with 19 bases left in between. The CDR3 loop spans 16 amino acids. CDR1 and CDR2 from the germline V gene are SGHAT and FQDESV (reference sequence). The CDR3 DNA follows: TGTGCCAGCAGCCCATGGGGGGCAGGGGGAACCTACGAGCAGTACTTC. Translating gives CASSPWGAGGTYEQYF.